One sample yielded the 8 T cell receptor beta chains listed below, sequenced in a study of neurological immune-mediated disorders (dated by TCRdb to about 2019). Libraries were built with 5' RACE. The sequencer was an Illumina HiSeq 2500. TCRdb reprocessing: public reads trimmed at Q25 with fastp, clones called with MiXCR, in-frame beta chains kept. Each entry merges the rows of one CDR3 protein and shows their most common DNA and genes. This sample gives approximately 60,000 distinct CDR3 sequences in total; roughly 4.3% of them show up just once. Around 2.8% of the sample is taken by the ten largest. The sequencing sample was made of PBMCs. The origin of the receptors is a man aged 45-60 years with multiple sclerosis.

The chain uses TRBV28 and TRBJ2-5; TRBD1 agrees at 11 bases. The CDR3 sequence is 15 residues long. The germline gives CDR1 MDHEN, CDR2 SYDVKM. The V segment lost 5 bases and the J segment 6 bases; nucleotides outside the gene matches: 8. This CDR3 is CASSPGQGAWKTQYF. As DNA, the CDR3 is TGTGCCAGCAGTCCCGGACAGGGGGCTTGGAAGACCCAGTACTTC. The variable domain in full, with the rest retrieved from reference TRBV28 and TRBJ2-5, is DVKVTQSSRYLVKRTGEKVFLECVQDMDHENMFWYRQDPGLGLRLIYFSYDVKMKEKGDIPEGYSVSREKKERFSLILESASTNQTSMYLCASSPGQGAWKTQYFGPGTRLLVL.

This clonotype was observed at least ten times. The V call is TRBV6-2 or TRBV6-3, the J call TRBJ2-7; 8 positions agree with TRBD1. Trimming removed 7 bases from V and 2 bases from J; junction bases left unmatched: 10. Germline CDR1 is MNHEY and CDR2 is SVGEGT. The length of the CDR3 is 15 residues. The CDR3 sequence: CASNRDRGIAYEQYF. DNA for the CDR3: TGTGCCAGCAATAGAGACAGGGGCATCGCCTACGAGCAGTACTTC.

This clonotype was seen ten or more times. The gene calls are TRBV7-9 and TRBJ2-5, with D uncertain. V was trimmed by 5 bases and J by 5 bases, leaving 12 bases between them. Germline V gene lookup returns CDR1 SEHNR and CDR2 FQNEAQ (reference sequence). The CDR3 runs 13 residues. As DNA, the CDR3 is TGTGCCAGCAGCCCTCCTGTAGGGGAGACCCAGTACTTC. Translating it yields CASSPPVGETQYF. Variable domain in full (rest from reference TRBV7-9 and TRBJ2-5): DTGVSQNPRHKITKRGQNVTFRCDPISEHNRLYWYRQTLGQGPEFLTYFQNEAQLEKSRLLSDRFSAERPKGSFSTLEIQRTEQGDSAMYLCASSPPVGETQYFGPGTRLLVL.

This clonotype was seen at least ten times. The chain recombines TRBV20-1 with TRBJ1-2; D uncertain. The length of the CDR3 is 12 residues. V gave up 6 bases and J gave up 2 bases, with 10 bases separating them. Germline V lookup: CDR1 DFQATT, CDR2 SNEGSKA (reference sequence). The CDR3 here is CSAQIGNYGYTF. CDR3 nucleotides: TGCAGTGCCCAGATTGGAAACTATGGCTACACCTTC.

This clonotype was seen only a few times. The genes are TRBV5-1 and TRBJ1-2; 8 positions agree with TRBD1. CDR1 SGHRS and CDR2 YFSETQ come from the germline V gene. Trimming took 3 bases from V and 5 from J; bases not matched to a gene: 6. CDR3 size: 14 residues. The CDR3 reads CASSSQGAEYGYTF. As DNA, the CDR3 is TGCGCCAGCAGCTCTCAGGGGGCGGAATATGGCTACACCTTC.

This clonotype was found many times. This chain uses TRBV21-1 with TRBJ2-7; the D segment call TRBD2 is taken from the table without a DNA check. TRBV21-1 is a listed pseudogene. The CDR3 is made up of 16 amino acids. For the CDR3, the DNA is TGTGCCAGCAGCAAAAAGGAGACTAGCGGAGCCTACGAGCAGTACTTC. Translated: CASSKKETSGAYEQYF.

This clonotype was seen many times. The V and J genes are TRBV12-3 or TRBV12-4 and TRBJ2-7; 9 nucleotides line up with TRBD2. The V gene end was trimmed by 1 base and the J gene end by 6 bases; junction bases not matched to a gene: 10. The CDR3 contains 16 residues. CDR3 nucleotide sequence: TGTGCCAGCAGTTTAGAGTCCGTGGGACTAGCTCTCGAGCAGTACTTC. Translation: CASSLESVGLALEQYF.

Many counts were recorded for this clonotype. V and J are TRBV11-2 and TRBJ2-3, with 15 bases matching TRBD2. CDR1 SGHAT and CDR2 FQNNGV come from the germline V gene. The trim removed 1 base at V and 4 bases at J, leaving 3 bases unmatched. This CDR3 comprises 17 residues. The CDR3 loop reads CASSLARTSGRADTQYF. The CDR3 coding sequence is TGTGCCAGCAGCTTAGCCCGGACTAGCGGGAGGGCAGATACGCAGTATTTT.